The 10 T cell receptor beta chains below all came from one sample that was sequenced in a study of blood T cell repertoires in COVID-19. Libraries were prepared by immunoSEQ multiplex PCR; TCRdb keeps only in-frame clonotypes and omits some of them. The sample shows 150,000 to 200,000 clones, around 81% of them seen only once. Sequenced: peripheral blood. Source of these receptors: a man aged 65 to 85 who had recovered from COVID-19.

The V and J genes are TRBV6-1 and TRBJ2-5; tentative D call: TRBD1 (5 bases). Germline values: CDR1 MNHNS, CDR2 SASEGT. The V end lost 3 bases, the J end lost 1 base, and 18 bases lay between the germline ends. The CDR3 is 17 amino acids. The CDR3 here is CASSDRLGTGFQETQYF. CDR3 DNA: TGTGCCAGCAGTGATAGGCTGGGCACAGGCTTCCAAGAGACCCAGTACTTC.

The chain employs TRBV10-2 and TRBJ2-2, with 10 bases fitting TRBD2. Germline assignment: CDR1 WSHSY and CDR2 SAAADI. The CDR3 contains 16 residues. Losses at the gene ends were 6 bases for V and 1 base for J; bases not matched to a gene: 5. The CDR3 DNA reads TGCGCCAGCAGAATCAGCGGGAGGGGGAACACCGGGGAGCTGTTTTTT. Protein sequence: CASRISGRGNTGELFF.

This clone has only one observation. The genes are TRBV19 and TRBJ2-7; D is undetermined. There are 16 residues in the CDR3. V was trimmed by 3 bases and J by 2 bases, leaving 17 bases between them. Looked up from germline, CDR1 is LNHDA and CDR2 is SQIVND (reference sequence). The DNA of the CDR3 is TGTGCCAGTAGTATTAGGCCCTCCAACAGTCCCTACGAGCAGTACTTC. Translating it yields CASSIRPSNSPYEQYF.

V gene TRBV9 combines with J gene TRBJ2-7, with D possibly TRBD1 on 6 matching bases. The CDR3 runs to 15 residues. V was cut by 3 bases and J by 5 bases, with 18 bases left in between. CDR1 SGDLS and CDR2 YYNGEE come from the germline V gene. This chain's CDR3 is CASSGRGGSFHEQYF. CDR3 coding DNA: TGTGCCAGCAGCGGAAGAGGGGGTAGCTTCCACGAGCAGTACTTC.

The chain carries TRBV19 and TRBJ2-5; 9 bases line up with TRBD2. This CDR3 comprises 15 residues. The trim removed 5 bases at V and 2 bases at J, leaving 6 bases unmatched. The germline V gene encodes CDR1 LNHDA and CDR2 SQIVND (reference sequence). The CDR3 here is CASSVLTSGQETQYF. The CDR3 DNA reads as TGTGCCAGTAGTGTACTTACTAGCGGGCAAGAGACCCAGTACTTC.

This chain uses TRBV28 with TRBJ2-2; tentative D call: TRBD1 (6 bases). V dropped 5 bases and J dropped 1 base, with 8 bases sitting between them. This CDR3 is 14 amino acids long. CDR1 MDHEN and CDR2 SYDVKM come from the germline V gene. CDR3 sequence reads: CASSTGQNTGELFF. Written as DNA, the CDR3 is TGTGCCAGCAGTACGGGACAGAACACCGGGGAGCTGTTTTTT. Full variable domain (remainder filled in from reference TRBV28 and TRBJ2-2): DVKVTQSSRYLVKRTGEKVFLECVQDMDHENMFWYRQDPGLGLRLIYFSYDVKMKEKGDIPEGYSVSREKKERFSLILESASTNQTSMYLCASSTGQNTGELFFGEGSRLTVL.

Only a few counts were recorded for this clone. V is TRBV28 and J is TRBJ1-2; 7 nucleotides line up with TRBD1. The CDR3 covers 14 residues. CDR1 and CDR2 from the germline V gene are MDHEN and SYDVKM. Trimming took 9 bases from V and 7 from J; bases not matched to a gene: 14. CDR3 in DNA: TGTGCCAGTCGTCCGGGACAGAGTGCGACTGGCTACACCTTC. Translation: CASRPGQSATGYTF.

This clone was observed once. The rearrangement links TRBV5-4 to TRBJ2-5; 13 bases are a match to TRBD2. Germline V gives CDR1 SGHNT, CDR2 YYREEE (reference sequence). CDR3 length: 16 amino acids. With V trimmed by 4 bases and J by 3 bases, 6 bases remained unmatched. CDR3 nucleotides: TGTGCCAGCAGCCGGACTAGCGGGAGCCTAAAAGAGACCCAGTACTTC. Protein sequence: CASSRTSGSLKETQYF.

The V and J genes are TRBV30 and TRBJ2-1; 12 nucleotides line up with TRBD2. After removal of 3 bases from V and 5 bases from J, the junction contained 8 bases not matched to a gene. Per the germline V gene, CDR1 is GTSNPN and CDR2 is SVGIG (reference sequence). CDR3 length equals 16 residues. CDR3 region: CAWRPTGTSGHNEQFF. The CDR3 DNA reads TGTGCCTGGAGGCCCACCGGGACTAGCGGGCACAATGAGCAGTTCTTC.

CDR3 bases: TGTGCCAGCAGCTTAGATCACAGGGGGACCTACGAGCAGTACTTC. Protein product: CASSLDHRGTYEQYF. This chain connects TRBV11-2 to TRBJ2-7; TRBD1 aligns across 8 bases. Trimming at V came to 0 bases and at J to 2 bases, leaving 3 bases not matched to a gene. CDR1 is SGHAT, CDR2 FQNNGV, per germline. CDR3 length equals 15 residues.